This T cell receptor (beta chain) was recorded in a study of T-cell memory formation after mild COVID-19. On the study more broadly: Clusters of TCRs were largely donor specific. Study findings and constraints: Second-wave clones with a day 37 peak had unconfirmed SARS-CoV-2 specificity. Contracting clones from day 15 to 85 had balanced CD4/CD8; later expanders favoured CD4+.

With respect to this clonotype: Its antigen is unknown.

With constant-segment primers, 5'RACE yielded cDNA libraries of TCR alpha and TCR beta that carried sample barcodes and UMIs. TCRdb reprocessed the 5' RACE reads with MiXCR, giving one entry per CDR3 protein. The sample lists 68,000 or so distinct CDR3 sequences, approximately 16% occurring once. Germline V gene sequence: CDR1 SEHNR, CDR2 FQNEAQ (reference sequence). The CDR3 length is 14 residues. With 5 bases clipped from V and 3 bases from J, the junction kept 5 bases outside the gene matches. The V and J genes are TRBV7-9 and TRBJ2-7; the match to TRBD1 covers 9 bases. The clonotype was recovered from an adult woman who had mild COVID-19 (a few samples of this study predate the infection). Cell type and time point are not known. The sequencing input was PBMCs or a T cell subset sorted from them (not recorded which). The CDR3 region is CASSGTGTYYEQYF. CDR3 DNA sequence: TGTGCCAGCAGCGGGACAGGGACCTACTACGAGCAGTACTTC.